A single sample is the source of the 27 T cell receptor beta chains below, sequenced in a study of regulatory dendritic cells for organ transplantation. Sorted subsets were CFSE-labeled and cultured roughly five days with allogeneic dendritic cells. Which antigens these TCRs recognize remains unknown. Generated by immunoSEQ multiplex PCR, the TCRdb table keeps only in-frame clones and is missing some. There are more than 10,000 clones in the sample; around 92% occur only once, and 0.2% to 0.25% lies in the top ten. Sequences were obtained from naive CD8+ T cells from blood cultured with regulatory dendritic cells. The subset: CD45RA+ naive T cells. The receptors derive from a human donor in good health.

The chain joins TRBV5-4 to TRBJ1-1; D is unresolved. CDR3 size: 15 residues. In germline, CDR1 is SGHNT, CDR2 YYREEE (reference sequence). Trimming took 5 bases from V and 2 from J, leaving 16 bases between them. In DNA, the CDR3 is TGTGCCAGCAGTGCTACCGACTACCTTAACACTGAAGCTTTCTTT. Amino acid sequence: CASSATDYLNTEAFF.

This sequence joins TRBV2 and TRBJ2-7; 8 bases align to TRBD2. V shed 2 bases and J 1 base; nucleotides not matched to a gene: 4. Germline V gives CDR1 SNHLY, CDR2 FYNNEI. The CDR3 loop spans 15 amino acids. DNA for the CDR3: TGTGCCAGCAGTGAATTAAGCGGGAGATCCTACGAGCAGTACTTC. This gives the protein CASSELSGRSYEQYF.

The CDR3 region has the DNA TGTGCCAGCAGTGAATGGACTAGCGGGAGATATAGGCAGTACTTC. Its translation: CASSEWTSGRYRQYF. The J gene is TRBJ2-7, the V gene TRBV6-1; TRBD2 aligns across 13 bases. CDR3 length: 15 amino acids. The germline gives CDR1 MNHNS, CDR2 SASEGT. Losses at the gene ends were 2 bases for V and 9 bases for J; bases not matched to a gene: 7.

V and J are TRBV6-6 and TRBJ2-2; a possible D gene is TRBD1 (5 bases). The CDR3 length is 12 residues. Looked up from germline, CDR1 is MNHNY and CDR2 is SVGAGI (reference sequence). Trimming cost V 8 bases and J 6 bases, with 10 bases left between them. This CDR3 reads CASQGDPGELFF. The CDR3 coding sequence is TGTGCCAGCCAGGGCGATCCCGGGGAGCTGTTTTTT.

J is TRBJ2-1 and V is TRBV10-3; 7 bases are a match to TRBD1. The CDR3 loop spans 16 amino acids. Germline V gene sequence: CDR1 ENHRY, CDR2 SYGVKD. V dropped 0 bases and J dropped 5; count of bases not matched to a gene: 7. CDR3 nucleotide sequence: TGTGCCATCAGTGAGTCACCGGGACAGCCAAACAATGAGCAGTTCTTC. This sequence encodes CAISESPGQPNNEQFF.

The gene calls are TRBV4-2 and TRBJ2-7; perhaps D is TRBD1 or TRBD2 (5 bases each). Looked up from germline, CDR1 is LGHNA and CDR2 is YNFKEQ. This CDR3 is 17 amino acids long. V was trimmed by 3 bases and J by 5 bases, leaving 23 bases between them. This chain's CDR3 is CASSQAVGTYLPDEQYF. The DNA of the CDR3 is TGTGCCAGCAGCCAGGCCGTGGGGACCTACTTACCCGACGAGCAGTACTTC.

The rearrangement links TRBV11-2 to TRBJ2-3; 10 bases fit TRBD2. Germline values: CDR1 SGHAT, CDR2 FQNNGV. V lost 3 bases and J lost 1; bases outside the gene matches: 1. The CDR3 covers 15 residues. The CDR3 nucleotides are TGTGCCAGCAGCTTCAGCGGGGGGGGCACAGATACGCAGTATTTT. It translates to CASSFSGGGTDTQYF. The complete variable domain, with remaining parts taken from reference TRBV11-2 and TRBJ2-3, reads EAGVAQSPRYKIIEKRQSVAFWCNPISGHATLYWYQQILGQGPKLLIQFQNNGVVDDSQLPKDRFSAERLKGVDSTLKIQPAKLEDSAVYLCASSFSGGGTDTQYFGPGTRLTVL.

The V call is TRBV30, the J call TRBJ2-3, with 9 positions matching TRBD2. Germline CDR1 GTSNPN, CDR2 SVGIG (reference sequence). Trimming at V came to 5 bases and at J to 0 bases, leaving 6 bases not matched to a gene. The CDR3 sequence is 15 residues long. CDR3: CAWGGLAASTDTQYF. The DNA for the CDR3 is TGTGCCTGGGGGGGACTAGCAGCTAGCACAGATACGCAGTATTTT.

This chain joins TRBV5-6 and TRBJ1-2; D perhaps matches TRBD1 (6 bases). The germline gives CDR1 SGHDT, CDR2 YYEEEE. This CDR3 is built from 16 residues. The V and J ends lost 4 bases and 4 bases respectively, with 20 bases between them. The CDR3 region is CASSTPTYGTLYGYTF. The DNA for the CDR3 is TGTGCCAGCAGCACGCCAACCTACGGGACACTCTATGGCTACACCTTC.

The chain combines TRBV10-1 with TRBJ1-1, with unresolved D. CDR1 is WNHNN and CDR2 is SYGVQD in the germline V gene (reference sequence). The CDR3 loop spans 14 amino acids. Deletions cut 0 bases from V and 4 bases from J, with 9 bases between. CDR3: CASSESPVLTEAFF. The CDR3 bases are TGCGCCAGCAGTGAGTCTCCAGTTCTCACTGAAGCTTTCTTT.

The chain links TRBV5-4 to TRBJ2-1; a weak D match, TRBD1 (6 bases). The germline V and J ends were trimmed by 7 bases and 1 base, with 9 bases remaining between them. Germline V gene lookup returns CDR1 SGHNT and CDR2 YYREEE (reference sequence). CDR3 length: 13 residues. The CDR3 bases are TGTGCCAGCCGAGGGGGTTCCTACAATGAGCAGTTCTTC. As protein: CASRGGSYNEQFF.

The chain is built from TRBV4-3 and TRBJ2-5; D not certain. With 0 bases removed from V and 1 base from J, the gap between germline ends came to 12 bases. Germline CDR1 is LGHNA and CDR2 is YSLEER. This CDR3 spans 16 amino acids. The CDR3: CASSQDSLRGQETQYF. As DNA, the CDR3 is TGCGCCAGCAGCCAAGATAGCCTAAGAGGCCAAGAGACCCAGTACTTC.

In the case of this clone: Germline is not matched at one junction end, which may reflect a read error. This chain uses TRBV10-1 with TRBJ1-1, with a tentative D call TRBD1 (5 bases). CDR3 length: 10 residues. The germline V gene has CDR1 WNHNN and CDR2 SYGVQD (reference sequence). The CDR3 DNA sequence: TGCGCCAGCAGTGAGTCGGACATACAGTTT. Translated, it gives CASSESDIQF.

This rearrangement joins TRBV5-4 to TRBJ1-2; no clear D gene. V dropped 4 bases and J dropped 6 bases, with 7 bases sitting between them. In germline, CDR1 is SGHNT, CDR2 YYREEE (reference sequence). CDR3 length: 11 residues. In nucleotides, the CDR3 is TGTGCCAGCAGCGTGGGGAATGGCTACACCTTC. It specifies CASSVGNGYTF.

The chain employs TRBV9 and TRBJ1-1, with 7 bases matching TRBD1. The CDR3 loop spans 13 amino acids. Trimming took 0 bases from V and 6 from J; bases not matched to a gene: 2. Germline loops: CDR1 SGDLS, CDR2 YYNGEE. The CDR3, as DNA: TGTGCCAGCAGCGTAGGAGGGGGCTCTGAAGCTTTCTTT. It codes for CASSVGGGSEAFF.

V is TRBV2 and J is TRBJ1-6; possible D gene TRBD1, 6 bases. Trimming removed 8 bases at V and 4 bases at J, with 15 bases between. CDR3 size: 15 residues. Germline loops: CDR1 SNHLY, CDR2 FYNNEI. CDR3 loop: CASYRQDPYNSPLHF. For the CDR3, the DNA is TGTGCCAGCTATAGACAGGACCCTTATAATTCACCCCTCCACTTT.

The J gene is TRBJ1-4, the V gene TRBV7-8; D ambiguous. The germline V and J ends were trimmed by 5 bases and 1 base, with 8 bases remaining between them. Per the germline V gene, CDR1 is SGHVS and CDR2 is FQNEAQ. This CDR3 has 14 amino acids. The DNA for the CDR3 is TGTGCCAGCAGCCACGGGGAAACTAATGAAAAACTGTTTTTT. Translating gives CASSHGETNEKLFF.

The chain uses TRBV18 and TRBJ2-5; D gene uncertain. Germline loops: CDR1 KGHSH, CDR2 LQKENI. Trimming removed 4 bases from V and 3 bases from J, with 12 bases in between. The CDR3 covers 14 residues. The DNA of the CDR3 is TGTGCCAGCTCACTTCGTGCTTTTGAAGAGACCCAGTACTTC. This codes for CASSLRAFEETQYF. The entire variable domain, with the rest obtained from reference TRBV18 and TRBJ2-5, is as follows: NAGVMQNPRHLVRRRGQEARLRCSPMKGHSHVYWYRQLPEEGLKFMVYLQKENIIDESGMPKERFSAEFPKEGPSILRIQQVVRGDSAAYFCASSLRAFEETQYFGPGTRLLVL.

This rearrangement joins TRBV27 to TRBJ2-2, with D maybe TRBD2 (7 bases). Germline V CDR1 and CDR2: MNHEY, SMNVEV (reference sequence). Deletions cut 3 bases from V and 4 bases from J, with 18 bases between. CDR3 size: 17 residues. CDR3 protein: CASSFYVQGGTTGELFF. In DNA form, the CDR3 reads TGTGCCAGCAGTTTTTATGTACAGGGAGGGACCACCGGGGAGCTGTTTTTT.

This chain connects TRBV19 to TRBJ1-1; D is undetermined. This CDR3 has 15 amino acids. Trimming removed 1 base from V and 5 bases from J, with 14 bases in between. CDR1 LNHDA and CDR2 SQIVND come from the germline V gene (reference sequence). CDR3 in DNA: TGTGCCAGTAGTATAGGACTCCTGTCGGGTACTGAAGCTTTCTTT. This gives the protein CASSIGLLSGTEAFF.

The rearrangement joins TRBV6-6 to TRBJ2-2, with 8 nucleotides matching TRBD2. CDR1 and CDR2 (germline): MNHNY, SVGAGI (reference sequence). Losses at the gene ends were 5 bases for V and 6 bases for J; bases not matched to a gene: 11. This CDR3 has 16 amino acids. The CDR3 sequence: CASSPRGGETAGELFF. Written as DNA, the CDR3 is TGTGCCAGCAGTCCCCGGGGGGGCGAAACGGCCGGGGAGCTGTTTTTT.

Here the CDR3 reads CASSEIAAFTDTQYF. The CDR3 region has the DNA TGTGCCAGTAGTGAAATAGCGGCGTTCACAGATACGCAGTATTTT. This chain joins TRBV19 and TRBJ2-3; possibly TRBD2 for D (6 bases). The germline V gene encodes CDR1 LNHDA and CDR2 SQIVND (reference sequence). The CDR3 length is 15 residues. Trimming shortened V by 5 bases and J by 2 bases, and 14 bases separated the two germline ends.

The rearrangement uses TRBV2 and TRBJ2-7; D gene unclear. This CDR3 is 13 amino acids long. V was clipped by 2 bases and J by 4 bases, with 9 bases between them. Germline V gene sequence: CDR1 SNHLY, CDR2 FYNNEI. The CDR3 DNA sequence: TGTGCCAGCAGTGAATCCATCCGTTACGAGCAGTACTTC. Translated, it gives CASSESIRYEQYF.

The CDR3 loop is CASSRVGTEAFF. In DNA, the CDR3 is TGTGCTAGCTCCAGGGTGGGAACTGAAGCTTTCTTT. The rearrangement joins TRBV12-5 to TRBJ1-1, with a weak D call TRBD1 (5 bases). This CDR3 is 12 amino acids long. Germline V gene sequence: CDR1 LGHNT, CDR2 FRNRAP. V was shortened by 9 bases and J by 5 bases, with 13 bases between the two germline ends.

CDR3 sequence (DNA): TGTGCCAGCAGTTTGTGGTCGGGAAGCGCCGAGCAGTACTTC. The encoded protein is CASSLWSGSAEQYF. The chain employs TRBV6-5 and TRBJ2-7, with a possible D match to TRBD2 (5 bases). Germline V gene data show CDR1 as MNHEY and CDR2 as SVGAGI. V was trimmed by 4 bases and J by 6 bases, leaving 16 bases between them. The CDR3 consists of 14 residues.

The chain combines TRBV28 with TRBJ2-3; D is perhaps TRBD2 (6 bases). This CDR3 is built from 18 residues. Germline CDR1 and CDR2: MDHEN and SYDVKM. Between the trimmed V and J ends, which lost 2 bases and 2 bases, there was a span of 20 bases. This CDR3 is CASSLESGVAELTDTQYF. The CDR3 coding sequence is TGTGCCAGCAGTTTAGAGAGCGGAGTAGCGGAACTCACAGATACGCAGTATTTT.

The chain is built from TRBV25-1 and TRBJ2-3; a weak D match, TRBD2 (5 bases). The CDR3 runs to 14 residues. Germline assignment: CDR1 MGHDK and CDR2 SYGVNS. The ends were cut back, 4 bases at V and 1 base at J, with 9 bases in the middle. CDR3 coding DNA: TGTGCCAGCAGTGGAGGACTTGGCACAGATACGCAGTATTTT. Protein: CASSGGLGTDTQYF.